Presented here are 16 T cell receptor beta chains from one specimen sequenced in a study of T-cell reconstitution after alpha-beta-depleted transplantation in children. Unique molecular identifiers featured in how the TCRbeta library was prepared. TCRdb used MiXCR to reprocess the PCR reads, holding one entry per CDR3 protein. The data contain just under 550,000 distinct CDR3 sequences, about a sixth of them singletons. Sequencing used PBMCs from the stem cell graft donor, obtained from the stem cell graft. Source of these receptors: a human donor who donated a stem cell graft to a child with acute lymphoblastic leukemia.

V is TRBV5-1 and J is TRBJ2-2; D tentatively fits TRBD1 or TRBD2 (6 bases each). Germline CDR1 and CDR2: SGHRS and YFSETQ. CDR3 length: 14 amino acids. V gave up 2 bases and J gave up 7 bases, with 12 bases separating them. In DNA form, the CDR3 reads TGCGCCAGCAGCTTCGAACAGGGAGGCGGGGAGCTGTTTTTT. Its translation is CASSFEQGGGELFF. Using reference TRBV5-1 and TRBJ2-2 for the parts outside the CDR3, the full variable domain is KAGVTQTPRYLIKTRGQQVTLSCSPISGHRSVSWYQQTPGQGLQFLFEYFSETQRNKGNFPGRFSGRQFSNSRSEMNVSTLELGDSALYLCASSFEQGGGELFFGEGSRLTVL.

This clonotype was found a few times. The J gene is TRBJ1-1, the V gene TRBV10-3; D possibly corresponds to TRBD1 (6 bases). This CDR3 spans 13 amino acids. V shed 7 bases and J shed 7 bases, with 16 bases lying between them. Per the germline V gene, CDR1 is ENHRY and CDR2 is SYGVKD. As DNA, the CDR3 is TGTGCCATCAATGGGGGGCTTGGTGATGAAGCTTTCTTT. This codes for CAINGGLGDEAFF.

In this sample, this clonotype turned up a few times. The chain combines TRBV6-5 with TRBJ1-3; no definite D call. The CDR3 totals 15 residues. The ends were cut back, 4 bases at V and 0 bases at J, with 10 bases in the middle. Germline CDR1 reads MNHEY; CDR2 reads SVGAGI. The CDR3 spells CASSSSLYSGNTIYF. The CDR3 nucleotides read TGTGCCAGCAGTTCTTCCCTCTACTCTGGAAACACCATATATTTT.

The chain recombines TRBV6-1 with TRBJ2-7; a possible D gene is TRBD1 (5 bases). Germline lookup yields CDR1 MNHNS and CDR2 SASEGT. The V and J ends lost 1 base and 2 bases respectively, with 6 bases between them. The CDR3 spans 13 residues. The CDR3, as DNA: TGTGCCAGCAGTGAAGGACAGACCTACGAGCAGTACTTC. Residues: CASSEGQTYEQYF.

This clonotype was detected only a few times. This rearrangement joins TRBV5-1 to TRBJ1-2; no firm D call. The CDR3 contains 13 residues. Germline loops: CDR1 SGHRS, CDR2 YFSETQ. V was shortened by 0 bases and J by 7 bases, with 10 bases between the two germline ends. CDR3 protein: CASSLGPESGYTF. Here the CDR3 DNA reads TGCGCCAGCAGCTTGGGCCCGGAGAGTGGCTACACCTTC.

The sample holds a few counts of this clonotype. This rearrangement joins TRBV21-1 to TRBJ2-3; TRBD2 is the table's D call, not checked against the DNA. TRBV21-1 is flagged as a pseudogene. The CDR3 is 15 amino acids. The chain's CDR3 is CASSKWLAGGDTQYF. The CDR3 DNA sequence: TGTGCCAGCAGCAAATGGCTAGCGGGAGGAGATACGCAGTATTTT.

The chain employs TRBV4-1 and TRBJ2-7; 8 bases are shared with TRBD2. Germline trimming cut 6 bases from V and 4 bases from J; bases unmatched to any gene: 11. From germline, CDR1 is MGHRA and CDR2 YSYEKL. The CDR3 extends over 15 amino acids. CDR3: CASSLLSTSAYEQYF. The CDR3 DNA reads TGCGCCAGCAGTCTCCTTTCGACTAGCGCTTACGAGCAGTACTTC.

The gene calls are TRBV7-2 and TRBJ1-5; TRBD1 matches at 9 bases. The germline CDR1 and CDR2 sequences are SGHTA and FQGNSA. The V segment lost 4 bases and the J segment 5 bases; nucleotides outside the gene matches: 6. This CDR3 is built from 15 residues. Written as DNA, the CDR3 is TGTGCCAGCAGCTATACAGGGGGCGAACATCAGCCCCAGCATTTT. It is translated as CASSYTGGEHQPQHF.

In its sample, this clonotype was seen a few times. The chain links TRBV18 to TRBJ1-2; 10 bases are shared with TRBD1. CDR1 is KGHSH, CDR2 LQKENI, per germline. The length of the CDR3 is 14 residues. V trimming: 3 bases; J trimming: 5 bases; junction bases outside the gene matches: 3. In DNA, the CDR3 is TGTGCCAGCTCACCTGGGACAGGGGAATATGGCTACACCTTC. Translating gives CASSPGTGEYGYTF. Supplemented by reference TRBV18 and TRBJ1-2, the full variable domain reads NAGVMQNPRHLVRRRGQEARLRCSPMKGHSHVYWYRQLPEEGLKFMVYLQKENIIDESGMPKERFSAEFPKEGPSILRIQQVVRGDSAAYFCASSPGTGEYGYTFGSGTRLTVV.

This rearrangement joins TRBV6-5 to TRBJ2-5, with D possibly TRBD1 on 5 matching bases. This CDR3 spans 10 amino acids. Germline assignment: CDR1 MNHEY and CDR2 SVGAGI. V was trimmed by 10 bases and J by 5 bases, leaving 8 bases between them. CDR3 DNA: TGTGCCATTAAGGGGGAGACCCAGTACTTC. This sequence encodes CAIKGETQYF.

A single count supports this clonotype. In DNA form, the CDR3 reads TGTGCCAGCACCTGGGGGGGGACAGGGAGTCCACCCCTCCACTTT. Translating gives CASTWGGTGSPPLHF. The chain couples TRBV12-3 or TRBV12-4 to TRBJ1-6; 9 bases agree with TRBD1. V gave up 7 bases and J gave up 11 bases; unmatched junction bases: 12. The CDR3 is 15 residues long.

There are a few counts of this clonotype. This chain joins TRBV5-1 and TRBJ2-5, with a tentative D call TRBD2 (5 bases). V was cut by 0 bases and J by 7 bases, with 16 bases left in between. Germline-derived CDR1 and CDR2 are SGHRS and YFSETQ. This CDR3 is built from 15 residues. The CDR3 sequence: CASSLVPGPSGTQYF. Written as DNA, the CDR3 is TGCGCCAGCAGCTTGGTTCCAGGCCCGAGCGGGACCCAGTACTTC.

The J gene is TRBJ2-3, the V gene TRBV20-1, with D uncertain. The CDR3 sequence is 13 residues long. The V gene lost 0 bases and the J gene lost 3 bases, with 7 bases spanning the gap. Germline CDR1 reads DFQATT; CDR2 reads SNEGSKA (reference sequence). The CDR3 protein is CSARDGMTDTQYF. For the CDR3, the DNA is TGCAGTGCTAGAGATGGGATGACAGATACGCAGTATTTT.

The chain joins TRBV9 to TRBJ2-2, with D hard to call. The germline CDR1 and CDR2 sequences are SGDLS and YYNGEE. CDR3 size: 14 residues. Trimming stripped 0 bases from V and 5 bases from J, with 8 bases between. This CDR3 reads CASSVEGRTGELFF. As DNA, the CDR3 is TGTGCCAGCAGCGTAGAGGGAAGGACCGGGGAGCTGTTTTTT.

The chain carries TRBV27 and TRBJ1-5; D not resolved. Germline assignment: CDR1 MNHEY and CDR2 SMNVEV (reference sequence). This CDR3 is built from 13 residues. V lost 5 bases, J lost 0 bases, and 5 bases lay in between. The CDR3 bases are TGTGCCAGCAGTAGGTTTAGCAATCAGCCCCAGCATTTT. This encodes CASSRFSNQPQHF.

Only a few counts were recorded for this clonotype. The chain is built from TRBV7-9 and TRBJ2-5; tentatively, D is TRBD1 (6 bases). The CDR3 loop spans 13 amino acids. The germline CDR1 and CDR2 sequences are SEHNR and FQNEAQ (reference sequence). V lost 8 bases, J lost 4 bases, and 14 bases lay in between. CDR3 protein: CASPGQDGETQYF. The CDR3 DNA is TGTGCCAGCCCGGGACAAGACGGAGAGACCCAGTACTTC.